Listed below are T cell receptor beta chains from one sample, sequenced in a study of OX40 agonist ivuxolimab in advanced cancers. Sequencing was performed with immunoSEQ multiplex PCR; in TCRdb, only in-frame clones are kept and a portion is missing. The sample has roughly 34,000 clones; around 84% are singletons. The sample here was CD4+ or CD8+ T cells sorted from blood, taken in a trial of the OX40 agonist ivuxolimab. Source of these receptors: an adult with an advanced solid tumor such as melanoma, head and neck, liver or kidney cancer. Each CDR3 is given with its conserved first and last residue. A D gene is named only where the DNA matches it firmly. Rows may omit the clone size; those that give it use once, few, many or a size class.

d_gene: NA; v_gene: TRBV4-3; j_gene: TRBJ1-2; abundance: NA; CDR3aa: CASSQDPGGANYGYTF; CDR3nt: TGCGCCAGCAGCCAAGATCCCGGAGGGGCTAACTATGGCTACACCTTC
d_gene: TRBD2; v_gene: TRBV4-1; j_gene: TRBJ2-7; abundance: once; CDR3aa: CASSQEPGLAGPYEQYF; CDR3nt: TGCGCCAGCAGCCAAGAGCCCGGACTAGCGGGACCCTACGAGCAGTACTTC
d_gene: NA; v_gene: TRBV28; j_gene: TRBJ1-5; abundance: NA; CDR3aa: CASTQGRWGGFSNQPQHF; CDR3nt: TGTGCCAGCACCCAGGGGAGGTGGGGGGGCTTTAGCAATCAGCCCCAGCATTTT
d_gene: TRBD2; v_gene: TRBV15; j_gene: TRBJ2-1; abundance: once; CDR3aa: CATSRVGALAGVVNEQFF; CDR3nt: TGTGCCACCAGCAGAGTGGGGGCACTAGCGGGAGTAGTCAATGAGCAGTTCTTC
d_gene: NA; v_gene: TRBV19; j_gene: TRBJ1-1; abundance: once; CDR3aa: CASSIGANEAFF; CDR3nt: TGTGCCAGTAGTATCGGGGCCAATGAAGCTTTCTTT
d_gene: NA; v_gene: TRBV19; j_gene: TRBJ2-5; abundance: NA; CDR3aa: CASSISGSALETQYF; CDR3nt: TGTGCCAGTAGTATTTCAGGCTCGGCTTTAGAGACCCAGTACTTC
d_gene: NA; v_gene: TRBV28; j_gene: TRBJ1-2; abundance: NA; CDR3aa: CASSLGGDGYTF; CDR3nt: TGTGCCAGCAGTTTGGGGGGAGATGGCTACACCTTC
d_gene: NA; v_gene: TRBV30; j_gene: TRBJ1-3; abundance: medium-sized; CDR3aa: CAWKRVGNTIYF; CDR3nt: TGTGCCTGGAAGAGGGTCGGAAACACCATATATTTT
d_gene: NA; v_gene: TRBV4-1; j_gene: TRBJ1-5; abundance: NA; CDR3aa: CASSWGVGQPQHF; CDR3nt: TGCGCCAGCTCCTGGGGGGTTGGACAGCCCCAGCATTTT
d_gene: TRBD1; v_gene: TRBV30; j_gene: TRBJ2-1; abundance: NA; CDR3aa: CAWTSGQGNEQFF; CDR3nt: TGTGCCTGGACCTCAGGACAGGGCAATGAGCAGTTCTTC
d_gene: TRBD1; v_gene: TRBV6-6; j_gene: TRBJ2-7; abundance: NA; CDR3aa: CASSPGTGVYEQYF; CDR3nt: TGTGCCAGCAGTCCCGGGACAGGGGTCTACGAGCAGTACTTC
d_gene: TRBD2; v_gene: TRBV6-4; j_gene: TRBJ2-1; abundance: NA; CDR3aa: CASSARTSDEQFF; CDR3nt: TGTGCCAGCAGTGCCCGGACTAGCGATGAGCAGTTCTTC
d_gene: NA; v_gene: TRBV10-2; j_gene: TRBJ2-1; abundance: NA; CDR3aa: CASSDLAPSSYNEQFF; CDR3nt: TGCGCCAGCAGTGATTTAGCGCCGAGCTCCTACAATGAGCAGTTCTTC
d_gene: NA; v_gene: TRBV4-2; j_gene: TRBJ2-2; abundance: NA; CDR3aa: CASSQSRGNTGELFF; CDR3nt: TGTGCCAGCAGCCAGTCACGTGGGAACACCGGGGAGCTGTTTTTT
d_gene: NA; v_gene: TRBV7-6; j_gene: TRBJ1-1; abundance: NA; CDR3aa: CASRERMGGTEAFF; CDR3nt: TGTGCCAGCAGGGAAAGAATGGGAGGGACTGAAGCTTTCTTT
d_gene: NA; v_gene: TRBV7-6; j_gene: TRBJ2-7; abundance: NA; CDR3aa: CASSLEVRDEQYF; CDR3nt: TGTGCCAGCAGCTTAGAGGTCAGGGACGAGCAGTACTTC
d_gene: NA; v_gene: TRBV4-3; j_gene: TRBJ2-7; abundance: NA; CDR3aa: CASSHILGIHEQYF; CDR3nt: TGCGCCAGCAGCCATATCCTAGGGATCCACGAGCAGTACTTC
d_gene: NA; v_gene: TRBV28; j_gene: TRBJ2-7; abundance: NA; CDR3aa: CASSRVGMDEQYF; CDR3nt: TGTGCCAGCAGCCGGGTGGGAATGGACGAGCAGTACTTC
d_gene: TRBD1; v_gene: TRBV19; j_gene: TRBJ1-3; abundance: NA; CDR3aa: CASSYGTDGNTIYF; CDR3nt: TGTGCCAGTAGTTACGGGACAGATGGAAACACCATATATTTT
d_gene: TRBD2; v_gene: TRBV13; j_gene: TRBJ2-1; abundance: NA; CDR3aa: CASSGGLALDNEQFF; CDR3nt: TGTGCCAGCAGCGGGGGACTAGCTCTCGACAATGAGCAGTTCTTC